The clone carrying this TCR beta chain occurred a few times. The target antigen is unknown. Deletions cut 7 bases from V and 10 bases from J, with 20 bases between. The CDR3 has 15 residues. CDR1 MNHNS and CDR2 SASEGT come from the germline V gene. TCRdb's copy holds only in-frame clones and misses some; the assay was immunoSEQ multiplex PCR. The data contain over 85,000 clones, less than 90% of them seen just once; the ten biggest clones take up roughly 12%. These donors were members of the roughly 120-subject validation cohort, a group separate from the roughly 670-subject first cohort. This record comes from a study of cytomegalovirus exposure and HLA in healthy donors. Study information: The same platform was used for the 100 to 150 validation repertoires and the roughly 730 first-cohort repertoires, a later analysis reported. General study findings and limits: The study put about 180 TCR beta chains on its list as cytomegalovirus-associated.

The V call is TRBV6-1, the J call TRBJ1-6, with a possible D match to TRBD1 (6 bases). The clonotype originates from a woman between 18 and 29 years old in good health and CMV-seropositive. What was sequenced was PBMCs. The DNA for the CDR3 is TGTGCCAGCACCGATTGGGGGGGCATAGGATCACCCCTCCACTTT. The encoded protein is CASTDWGGIGSPLHF.